This TCR beta chain stems from a study of blood T cell repertoires in COVID-19. Across the whole study: Two negative PCRs, clearance, or symptom resolution were required of recovered Cohort 3 donors. In each case, the material was cDNA or gDNA derived from T cells, B-cell-depleted T cells, or PBMCs.

The data were produced by immunoSEQ multiplex PCR, yet TCRdb's version contains in-frame clones alone and is incomplete. The sample lists 250,000 to 300,000 clones; 70% to 90% were seen once. J was trimmed by 0 bases and V by 3 bases; bases with no gene match: 3. The germline gives CDR1 SGHDN, CDR2 FVKESK. The CDR3 extends over 17 amino acids. The genes are TRBV14 and TRBJ2-2; 11 nucleotides align to TRBD2. The source material was PBMCs or T cells enriched from blood (not recorded which). This clonotype originated in a woman aged 55-75 years in a cohort exposed to, infected with or recovered from COVID-19 (not recorded which). In DNA, the CDR3 is TGTGCCAGCAGCCAGGGACTAGCGGCCTCGAACACCGGGGAGCTGTTTTTT. Translation gives CASSQGLAASNTGELFF.